This is a list of T cell receptor beta chains from one sample in a study of cytomegalovirus exposure and HLA in healthy donors. Clones were sequenced by immunoSEQ multiplex PCR, and TCRdb holds only the in-frame ones, with some missing. Of 150,000 or so clones in the sample, more than 65% were seen once. The specimen was PBMCs. The receptors here all came from a man aged 25-45 years in good health and CMV-seronegative. Each CDR3 is given with its conserved first and last residue. A D gene is named only where the DNA matches it firmly. Size is stated for part of the rows, as once, few or many counts, or as a class when the clone is expanded.

D	J	size	V	DNA	CDR3
-	TRBJ2-2	once	TRBV7-9	TGTGCCAGCAGCTTACAGGGTGCAGGGGATGGCGGGGAGCTGTTTTTT	CASSLQGAGDGGELFF
-	TRBJ1-1	-	TRBV7-9	TGTGCCAGCAGCTTAGATGTGACAGAGAACACTGAAGCTTTCTTT	CASSLDVTENTEAFF
TRBD2	TRBJ2-2	-	TRBV7-2	TGTGCCAGCAGCTTTATCCGCGGGAGTTCCGGGGAGCTGTTTTTT	CASSFIRGSSGELFF
TRBD1	TRBJ2-4	once	TRBV19	TGTGCCAGTAGTACCCGGACAGGGTACGACATTCAGTACTTC	CASSTRTGYDIQYF
-	TRBJ2-7	-	TRBV18	TGTGCCAGCTCACCATCGAAGGGGTCCTCCTACGAGCAGTACTTC	CASSPSKGSSYEQYF
TRBD2	TRBJ2-7	-	TRBV11-2	TGTGCCAGCAGCTTTGTTTTGGCGGGAGGGATATACTACGAGCAGTACTTC	CASSFVLAGGIYYEQYF
-	TRBJ2-7	-	TRBV7-9	TGTGCCAGCAGCTTAGTAGCAGACTCCTACGAGCAGTACTTC	CASSLVADSYEQYF
-	TRBJ2-3	few	TRBV10-1	TGCGCCAGCAGTGACCAGGGGAGCACAGATACGCAGTATTTT	CASSDQGSTDTQYF
-	TRBJ2-7	-	TRBV4-3	TGCGCCAGCAGCCAGGGCGGACACTTAAGCTCCTACGAGCAGTACTTC	CASSQGGHLSSYEQYF
TRBD2	TRBJ2-1	-	TRBV7-3	TGTGCCAGCCGCCCGTCCGGGCTAGCGGTAGACAATGAGCAGTTCTTC	CASRPSGLAVDNEQFF
TRBD1	TRBJ1-5	-	TRBV19	TGTGCCAGTAGTATTGGGACAGGGGGGAATAGCAATCAGCCCCAGCATTTT	CASSIGTGGNSNQPQHF
-	TRBJ1-6	-	TRBV28	TGTGCCACAGATGGGGCTGGGCCTCCACCCCTCCACTTT	CATDGAGPPPLHF
-	TRBJ1-2	-	TRBV7-2	TGTGCCAGCAGCTCCCGGACCCGGGAAGGCTACACCTTC	CASSSRTREGYTF
TRBD2	TRBJ2-1	once	TRBV27	TGTGCCAGCAGTTTATCATCGGGGGGGCTTCGCAATGAGCAGTTCTTC	CASSLSSGGLRNEQFF
-	TRBJ1-2	-	TRBV18	TGTGCCAGCTCACCACTCGGCGGAGACTATGGCTACACCTTC	CASSPLGGDYGYTF
TRBD1	TRBJ2-1	-	TRBV16	TGTGCCAGCAGCCATGGGACAGGGGATGAGCAGTTCTTC	CASSHGTGDEQFF
TRBD2	TRBJ2-7	-	TRBV29-1	TGCAGCACGACTAGCGGCTACGAGCAGTACTTC	CSTTSGYEQYF
-	TRBJ2-1	-	TRBV28	TGTGCCAGCACCGGCAATGAGCAGTTCTTC	CASTGNEQFF
TRBD1	TRBJ1-5	-	TRBV28	TGTGCCAGCAGGAACTTAGGACAGGAGGACAATCAGCCCCAGCATTTT	CASRNLGQEDNQPQHF
TRBD1	TRBJ1-2	-	TRBV2	TGTGCCAGCAGTGTGACAGGGTCTGTCTATGGCTACACCTTC	CASSVTGSVYGYTF
-	TRBJ1-1	-	TRBV9	TGTGCCAGCAGCACCCCGGACAGGAACACTGAAGCTTTCTTT	CASSTPDRNTEAFF
TRBD1	TRBJ2-7	-	TRBV5-1	TGCGCCAGCAGAACCGGGACAGCAACTTACGAGCAGTACTTC	CASRTGTATYEQYF
TRBD1	TRBJ1-1	-	TRBV18	TGTGCCAGCTCAACAGGGGGCACTGAAGCTTTCTTT	CASSTGGTEAFF
-	TRBJ1-1	-	TRBV30	TGTGCCTGCCTCAGGGGATGGAGCACTGAAGCTTTCTTT	CACLRGWSTEAFF
-	TRBJ2-3	-	TRBV4-3	TGCGCCAGTAGCAGGGGCTCCCGCACAGATACGCAGTATTTT	CASSRGSRTDTQYF
-	TRBJ1-1	few	TRBV7-9	TGTGCCAGCAGCTTACCATACAGGGACACTGAAGCTTTCTTT	CASSLPYRDTEAFF
TRBD1	TRBJ1-2	-	TRBV28	TGTGCCAGCAGACCGACAGGGTCGCTCTATGGCTACACCTTC	CASRPTGSLYGYTF
-	TRBJ2-7	-	TRBV30	TGTGCCTGGGTCCCCATCGTTGGGAGCTCCTACGAGCAGTACTTC	CAWVPIVGSSYEQYF
TRBD2	TRBJ2-7	-	TRBV28	TGTGCCAGCAAGTTGGACCTAGCGGGGGGGCGGTACGAGCAGTACTTC	CASKLDLAGGRYEQYF
TRBD1	TRBJ2-7	-	TRBV25-1	TGTGCCAGCAGTGAATGGATAGCAGGGGGCAACCACGAGCAGTACTTC	CASSEWIAGGNHEQYF
-	TRBJ2-6	-	TRBV18	TGTGCCAGCTCACCCCAGGGAGGCTCTGGGGCCAACGTCCTGACTTTC	CASSPQGGSGANVLTF
-	TRBJ1-3	-	TRBV4-1	TGCGCCAGCAGCCAATTACAGGTTCGTGGAAACACCATATATTTT	CASSQLQVRGNTIYF
TRBD2	TRBJ2-1	-	TRBV5-4	TGTGCCAGCAGCTTGCTCAGCGGGAGGGCCAATGAGCAGTTCTTC	CASSLLSGRANEQFF
-	TRBJ1-1	-	TRBV18	TGTGCCAGCTCACCTCCGTTCTTTGGACAGCCAGGATCGGTTTGGGGTACGAACACTGAAGCTTTCTTT	CASSPPFFGQPGSVWGTNTEAFF
TRBD2	TRBJ2-7	-	TRBV6-1	TGTGCCAGCAGCGGACTAGCGGGTACCTACGAGCAGTACTTC	CASSGLAGTYEQYF
-	TRBJ2-7	-	TRBV5-5	TGTGCCAGCAGCTTGGCCGGGGGCTCCTACGAGCAGTACTTC	CASSLAGGSYEQYF
TRBD2	TRBJ2-3	-	TRBV29-1	TGCAGCGTACCGGGACTAGACGCTCTGGATACGCAGTATTTT	CSVPGLDALDTQYF
TRBD1	TRBJ1-1	-	TRBV6-1	TGTGCCAGCGCCTACAGGGGGTTGAACACTGAAGCTTTCTTT	CASAYRGLNTEAFF
TRBD1	TRBJ2-7	-	TRBV19	TGTGCCAGTAGTACACAAGGGAACAGGGGCTCCTACGAGCAGTACTTC	CASSTQGNRGSYEQYF
-	TRBJ2-7	-	TRBV2	TGTGCCAGCAGGGTGCGGGTATCCTACGAGCAGTACTTC	CASRVRVSYEQYF
TRBD1	TRBJ2-5	-	TRBV13	TGTGCCAGCAGCCTGGGGGGACAGGGACGGGGACAAGAGACCCAGTACTTC	CASSLGGQGRGQETQYF
-	TRBJ1-5	-	TRBV6-6	TGTGCCAGCAACCTCGGTACGGAGCCCCAGCATTTT	CASNLGTEPQHF
TRBD2	TRBJ2-2	-	TRBV5-1	TGCGCCAGCAGCGGGACTAGCGGGGGGCCAAACACCGGGGAGCTGTTTTTT	CASSGTSGGPNTGELFF
TRBD1	TRBJ1-6	-	TRBV13	TGTGCCAGCAGCCAGGACAGGGGGAATTCACCCCTCCACTTT	CASSQDRGNSPLHF
TRBD1	TRBJ1-5	-	TRBV30	TGTGCCTGGAGTGCCGACAGGGGGCAGGATCAGCCCCAGCATTTT	CAWSADRGQDQPQHF
-	TRBJ2-7	-	TRBV15	TGTGCCACCAGCAGTGACTGGGACGAGCAGTACTTC	CATSSDWDEQYF
TRBD1	TRBJ2-2	-	TRBV2	TGTGCCAGCAGTGAAGGACAGGGGCGCACCGGGGAGCTGTTTTTT	CASSEGQGRTGELFF
TRBD1	TRBJ1-1	once	TRBV15	TGTGCCACCAGCAGACCCGGACAGGGGGCCTCAAGGACTGAAGCTTTCTTT	CATSRPGQGASRTEAFF
-	TRBJ2-6	-	TRBV9	TGTGCCAGCAGCGATCGGCGTGAGGTAGCGGAGTCCTCTGGGGCCAACGTCCTGACTTTC	CASSDRREVAESSGANVLTF
-	TRBJ1-1	-	TRBV5-4	TGTGCCAGCAGCTCCTATACAGGCGCCACTGAAGCTTTCTTT	CASSSYTGATEAFF
-	TRBJ2-6	-	TRBV15	TGTGCCACCAGCAGAGATTGGGGACATCGGGCTGGGGCCAACGTCCTGACTTTC	CATSRDWGHRAGANVLTF
TRBD1	TRBJ1-5	-	TRBV10-3	TGTGCCACCGGTCAACAGGGGGCTGATCAGCCCCAGCATTTT	CATGQQGADQPQHF
TRBD1	TRBJ1-2	-	TRBV5-1	TGCGCCAGCAGCTTGCGGGACAGTGGAGATAATGGCTACACCTTC	CASSLRDSGDNGYTF
-	TRBJ1-3	few	TRBV28	TGTGCCAGCAGTTTATCTCGGGGGAGCGCAGGGAACACCATATATTTT	CASSLSRGSAGNTIYF
TRBD2	TRBJ2-7	-	TRBV28	TGTGCCAGCAGTCCACTAGCGGGAGTCTCCTACGAGCAGTACTTC	CASSPLAGVSYEQYF
-	TRBJ2-2	few	TRBV19	TGTGCCAGTAGTATAACAGGGTACGGGGAGCTGTTTTTT	CASSITGYGELFF
-	TRBJ2-2	-	TRBV9	TGTGCCAGCAGCGTAGCAACCGGGGTGAACACCGGGGAGCTGTTTTTT	CASSVATGVNTGELFF
-	TRBJ2-7	-	TRBV19	TGTGCCAGTAGTGGCAGGGTTTTCGACGAGCAGTACTTC	CASSGRVFDEQYF
-	TRBJ1-6	once	TRBV11-2	TGTGCCAGCAGCGGGGGGGGAAATTCACCCCTCCACTTT	CASSGGGNSPLHF
TRBD2	TRBJ2-2	-	TRBV28	TGTGCCAGCAGTTCCCCTAGCGGGAGGGATTACACCGGGGAGCTGTTTTTT	CASSSPSGRDYTGELFF